The 27 T cell receptor beta chains in this list originate from one sample, sequenced in a study of cytomegalovirus exposure and HLA in healthy donors. The method was immunoSEQ multiplex PCR; TCRdb's version includes in-frame clones alone and lacks a portion of them. The sample includes 250,000 to 400,000 clones, roughly 87% of them seen just once. The material sequenced was PBMCs. The receptors derive from a woman aged 25-40 years in good health and CMV-seropositive.

The rearrangement links TRBV4-1 to TRBJ2-7; the D gene is possibly TRBD1 (6 bases). The germline V and J ends were trimmed by 10 bases and 3 bases, with 16 bases remaining between them. CDR1 and CDR2 from the germline V gene are MGHRA and YSYEKL. The CDR3 is 13 residues long. CDR3 region: CATAAGTSYEQYF. The CDR3 DNA is TGCGCCACCGCGGCAGGGACAAGCTACGAGCAGTACTTC.

The rearrangement links TRBV2 to TRBJ2-7; 9 positions agree with TRBD1. The ends lost 3 bases at V and 0 bases at J; junction bases unmatched: 6. This CDR3 has 16 amino acids. The germline V gene has CDR1 SNHLY and CDR2 FYNNEI. The CDR3 region is CASSEIGQGISYEQYF. The DNA for the CDR3 is TGTGCCAGCAGTGAGATTGGACAGGGGATCTCCTACGAGCAGTACTTC.

The V call is TRBV7-6, the J call TRBJ2-2, with 10 nucleotides matching TRBD2. After removal of 1 base from V and 0 bases from J, the junction contained 5 bases not matched to a gene. Germline CDR1 is SGHVS and CDR2 is FNYEAQ. The CDR3 has 18 amino acids. The CDR3 region has the DNA TGTGCCAGCAGCTTAGATACTAGCGGGGCAGCGAACACCGGGGAGCTGTTTTTT. Translation: CASSLDTSGAANTGELFF. Variable domain in full (rest from reference TRBV7-6 and TRBJ2-2): GAGVSQSPRYKVTKRGQDVALRCDPISGHVSLYWYRQALGQGPEFLTYFNYEAQQDKSGLPNDRFSAERPEGSISTLTIQRTEQRDSAMYRCASSLDTSGAANTGELFFGEGSRLTVL.

This sequence joins TRBV29-1 and TRBJ2-2; maybe TRBD1 (6 bases). Germline CDR1 reads SQVTM; CDR2 reads ANQGSEA. Trimming took off 5 bases at V and 5 bases at J, with 12 bases between the two ends. The CDR3 consists of 13 residues. DNA for the CDR3: TGCAGCGTTAAGGGGGACCCAACCGGGGAGCTGTTTTTT. It translates to CSVKGDPTGELFF.

The table lists this clone with a few counts. The chain joins TRBV15 to TRBJ2-1; no clear D. This CDR3 has 16 residues. Trimming stripped 3 bases from V and 0 bases from J, with 12 bases between. CDR1 LNHNV and CDR2 YYDKDF come from the germline V gene (reference sequence). The CDR3 bases are TGTGCCACCAGCAGGGTTGACGGCCGCTCCTACAATGAGCAGTTCTTC. Encoded protein: CATSRVDGRSYNEQFF.

This clone is a singleton in its sample. The rearrangement joins TRBV7-7 to TRBJ1-1; D is unresolved. Germline CDR1 reads SSHAT; CDR2 reads FNYEAQ (reference sequence). The V and J ends lost 6 bases and 4 bases respectively, with 12 bases between them. CDR3 length: 13 residues. CDR3 residues: CASSNRHGTEAFF. In nucleotides, the CDR3 is TGTGCCAGCAGTAACAGACATGGCACTGAAGCTTTCTTT.

There are a few counts of this clone. The genes are TRBV6-5 and TRBJ1-4; D remains unclear. The V end lost 6 bases, the J end lost 5 bases, and 13 bases lay between the germline ends. The germline gives CDR1 MNHEY, CDR2 SVGAGI. The CDR3 totals 14 residues. The CDR3 bases are TGTGCCAGCAGGAACCCCAGCAACAATGAAAAACTGTTTTTT. Its protein product is CASRNPSNNEKLFF.

The chain recombines TRBV30 with TRBJ1-5; D is undetermined. Trimming pared 0 bases from V and 0 bases from J, leaving 15 bases between. CDR3 size: 17 residues. Germline-derived CDR1 and CDR2 are GTSNPN and SVGIG (reference sequence). The DNA for the CDR3 is TGTGCCTGGAGTGTTGGGAGGGAGAAAAATAGCAATCAGCCCCAGCATTTT. Protein sequence: CAWSVGREKNSNQPQHF.

The chain recombines TRBV4-2 with TRBJ1-1, with 7 bases matching TRBD1. Germline V gene lookup returns CDR1 LGHNA and CDR2 YNFKEQ. The CDR3 extends over 16 amino acids. The trim removed 1 base at V and 1 base at J, leaving 6 bases unmatched. The CDR3 DNA reads TGTGCCAGCAGCCAAGGTACAGGGGAGTGGAACACTGAAGCTTTCTTT. As protein: CASSQGTGEWNTEAFF.

The J gene is TRBJ1-3, the V gene TRBV7-9, with a tentative D call TRBD1 (6 bases). Germline assignment: CDR1 SEHNR and CDR2 FQNEAQ (reference sequence). The CDR3 is 18 residues long. The germline V and J ends were trimmed by 2 bases and 0 bases, with 17 bases remaining between them. CDR3 in DNA: TGTGCCAGCAGCTTATGGGGGGGCCCCACTCCCTCTGGAAACACCATATATTTT. Translation gives CASSLWGGPTPSGNTIYF.

The rearrangement links TRBV7-2 to TRBJ2-7, with 13 bases fitting TRBD2. Germline loops: CDR1 SGHTA, CDR2 FQGNSA. The CDR3 runs to 17 residues. V lost 4 bases to trimming and J lost 3 bases; unmatched junction nucleotides: 9. CDR3 DNA sequence: TGTGCCAGCAGCTCAGAAACTAGCGGGAGGGGGGTCTACGAGCAGTACTTC. It is translated as CASSSETSGRGVYEQYF.

The chain carries TRBV27 and TRBJ1-5; 9 nucleotides match TRBD1. Germline CDR1 MNHEY, CDR2 SMNVEV (reference sequence). The CDR3 is made up of 14 amino acids. The J segment lost 5 bases and the V segment lost 4 bases, leaving 3 bases of the junction unmatched. CDR3 in amino acids: CASSSGQGYQPQHF. The CDR3 nucleotides are TGTGCCAGCAGTTCGGGACAGGGTTATCAGCCCCAGCATTTT.

The chain couples TRBV5-1 to TRBJ2-5; 11 bases are a match to TRBD2. Trimming cost V 1 base and J 2 bases; bases outside gene matches: 10. Germline CDR1 and CDR2: SGHRS and YFSETQ. This CDR3 spans 18 amino acids. CDR3 region: CASSLMASGGYVQETQYF. DNA for the CDR3: TGCGCCAGCAGCTTGATGGCTAGCGGGGGGTACGTACAAGAGACCCAGTACTTC.

This clone was detected a few times. The chain uses TRBV7-9 and TRBJ1-2; D gene uncertain. V was cut by 2 bases and J by 7 bases, with 29 bases left in between. Germline-derived CDR1 and CDR2 are SEHNR and FQNEAQ (reference sequence). The CDR3 has 19 amino acids. CDR3 loop: CASSLPKNRRAGQVGGYTF. The CDR3 DNA follows: TGTGCCAGCAGCTTACCCAAGAACCGGCGGGCCGGGCAAGTTGGTGGCTACACCTTC.

This chain uses TRBV5-1 with TRBJ1-6, with 7 bases aligning to TRBD1. This CDR3 contains 16 residues. V lost 4 bases and J lost 7; bases outside the gene matches: 11. CDR1 and CDR2 from the germline V gene are SGHRS and YFSETQ. CDR3 amino acids: CASSQQGTELNSPLHF. Written as DNA, the CDR3 is TGCGCCAGCAGCCAACAGGGGACTGAATTGAATTCACCCCTCCACTTT. The whole variable domain, filled in from reference TRBV5-1 and TRBJ1-6, reads KAGVTQTPRYLIKTRGQQVTLSCSPISGHRSVSWYQQTPGQGLQFLFEYFSETQRNKGNFPGRFSGRQFSNSRSEMNVSTLELGDSALYLCASSQQGTELNSPLHFGNGTRLTVT.

This chain links TRBV2 with TRBJ2-1; no definite D call. V was clipped by 5 bases and J by 4 bases, with 9 bases between them. CDR1 SNHLY and CDR2 FYNNEI come from the germline V gene. This CDR3 is 13 amino acids long. CDR3 in DNA: TGTGCCAGCAGTACGGCGGAGTACAATGAGCAGTTCTTC. Amino acid sequence: CASSTAEYNEQFF.

The chain couples TRBV18 to TRBJ2-3; D call uncertain. Germline V gives CDR1 KGHSH, CDR2 LQKENI. The CDR3 totals 15 residues. V shed 0 bases and J shed 0 bases, with 7 bases lying between them. CDR3 DNA sequence: TGTGCCAGCTCACCACCTGCGTTCAGCACAGATACGCAGTATTTT. Residues: CASSPPAFSTDTQYF.

The V and J genes are TRBV5-6 and TRBJ1-2; D possibly corresponds to TRBD1 (5 bases). V dropped 3 bases and J dropped 4 bases, with 16 bases sitting between them. This CDR3 is built from 15 residues. Germline V gives CDR1 SGHDT, CDR2 YYEEEE. DNA of the CDR3: TGTGCCAGCAGCTCGTCCGTACAGGCGATCTATGGCTACACCTTC. Protein sequence: CASSSSVQAIYGYTF.

This chain uses TRBV7-8 with TRBJ2-7, with D unresolved. Germline V CDR1 and CDR2: SGHVS, FQNEAQ. The V gene lost 4 bases and the J gene lost 4 bases, with 11 bases spanning the gap. This CDR3 region has 13 residues. This CDR3 reads CASSSFDTYEQYF. The DNA for the CDR3 is TGTGCCAGCAGCTCCTTCGACACTTACGAGCAGTACTTC.

The chain is built from TRBV5-1 and TRBJ2-7; 8 bases fit TRBD1. J gave up 3 bases and V 0 bases, and 2 bases lay outside the gene matches. This CDR3 is 14 amino acids long. CDR1 and CDR2 from the germline V gene are SGHRS and YFSETQ. In DNA, the CDR3 is TGCGCCAGCAGCTTGGGAACAGGGGGCTACGAGCAGTACTTC. Translating it yields CASSLGTGGYEQYF.

This sequence joins TRBV18 and TRBJ2-7; possibly TRBD1 or TRBD2 for D (5 bases each). The CDR3 totals 15 residues. V was clipped by 3 bases and J by 7 bases, with 19 bases between them. Germline V lookup: CDR1 KGHSH, CDR2 LQKENI. Written as DNA, the CDR3 is TGTGCCAGCTCACCCTCCGGGACGTCGGTAGGAGAGCAGTACTTC. Translated, it gives CASSPSGTSVGEQYF.

J is TRBJ2-1 and V is TRBV6-6; 7 positions match TRBD1. From germline, CDR1 is MNHNY and CDR2 SVGAGI (reference sequence). The CDR3 sequence is 13 residues long. V lost 8 bases, J lost 6 bases, and 7 bases stayed unmatched. In DNA form, the CDR3 reads TGTGCCAGCGAAGGGGGCGTAAGCAATGAGCAGTTCTTC. Translated, it gives CASEGGVSNEQFF.

The chain combines TRBV7-9 with TRBJ2-1; D is possibly TRBD2 (5 bases). The CDR3 contains 14 residues. Per the germline V gene, CDR1 is SEHNR and CDR2 is FQNEAQ (reference sequence). Trimming shortened V by 2 bases and J by 6 bases, and 11 bases separated the two germline ends. The DNA of the CDR3 is TGTGCCAGCAGCTTAACCGGGAAACTCAATGAGCAGTTCTTC. Its translation: CASSLTGKLNEQFF.

The chain combines TRBV5-8 with TRBJ1-5, with 9 bases that match TRBD1. Per germline, CDR1 SGHTS and CDR2 YDEGEE. CDR3 length: 14 amino acids. The junction had 5 bases not matched to a gene; V was cut back by 4 bases and J by 6 bases. CDR3 sequence: CASSTRQGGQPQHF. DNA for the CDR3: TGTGCCAGCAGCACAAGACAGGGGGGTCAGCCCCAGCATTTT.

The chain is built from TRBV27 and TRBJ1-3; D remains unclear. CDR1 and CDR2 from the germline V gene are MNHEY and SMNVEV (reference sequence). This CDR3 region has 15 residues. Trimming pared 2 bases from V and 0 bases from J, leaving 8 bases between. CDR3 sequence: CASSLTAYSGNTIYF. CDR3 nucleotides: TGTGCCAGCAGTTTAACGGCTTACTCTGGAAACACCATATATTTT.

V gene TRBV7-6 combines with J gene TRBJ2-1, with 10 bases matching TRBD2. The CDR3 extends over 15 amino acids. The junction had 6 bases not matched to a gene; V was cut back by 3 bases and J by 7 bases. Germline loops: CDR1 SGHVS, CDR2 FNYEAQ. Here the CDR3 reads CASSFSPAGGNEQFF. The CDR3 nucleotides are TGTGCCAGCAGCTTCTCCCCAGCGGGGGGGAATGAGCAGTTCTTC.

This sequence joins TRBV7-2 and TRBJ2-2; weak D call: TRBD1 (5 bases). Trimming stripped 5 bases from V and 8 bases from J, with 9 bases between. Germline V gene sequence: CDR1 SGHTA, CDR2 FQGNSA. This CDR3 is 12 amino acids long. The CDR3 loop reads CASSTRTGELFF. The CDR3 DNA reads as TGTGCCAGCAGCACGCGGACAGGGGAGCTGTTTTTT.